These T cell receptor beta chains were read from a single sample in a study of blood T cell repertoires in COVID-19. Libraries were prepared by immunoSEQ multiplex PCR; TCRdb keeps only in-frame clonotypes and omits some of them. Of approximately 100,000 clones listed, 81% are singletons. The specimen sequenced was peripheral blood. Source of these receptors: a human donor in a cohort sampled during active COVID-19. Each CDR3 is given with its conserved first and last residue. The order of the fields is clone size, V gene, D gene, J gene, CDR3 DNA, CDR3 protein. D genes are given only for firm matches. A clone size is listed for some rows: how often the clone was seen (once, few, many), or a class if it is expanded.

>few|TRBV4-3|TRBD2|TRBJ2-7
TGCGCCAGCAGCCAACCCGGAAGGGCTAGCGGGAACTACGAGCAGTACTTC
CASSQPGRASGNYEQYF
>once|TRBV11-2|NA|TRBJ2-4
TGTGCCAGCAGCAAGGACAGAGGTGTAGCCAAAAACATTCAGTACTTC
CASSKDRGVAKNIQYF
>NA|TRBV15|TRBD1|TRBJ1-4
TGTGCCACCAGCAGAGGGGACAGGGTGATGAAACTGTTTTTT
CATSRGDRVMKLFF
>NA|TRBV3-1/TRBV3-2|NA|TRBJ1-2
TGTGCCAGCAGCCACGGGGGGAGTTACTATGGCTACACCTTC
CASSHGGSYYGYTF
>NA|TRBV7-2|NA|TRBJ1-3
TGTGCCAGCAGCTTAGGGCACCTCTCTGGAAACACCATATATTTT
CASSLGHLSGNTIYF
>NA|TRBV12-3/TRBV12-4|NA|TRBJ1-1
TGTGCCAGCAGTTTTCTGCGGGGAGAAGCTTTCTTT
CASSFLRGEAFF
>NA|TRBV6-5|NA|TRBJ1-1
TGTGCCAGCCGGGGACAAATAAACACTGAAGCTTTCTTT
CASRGQINTEAFF
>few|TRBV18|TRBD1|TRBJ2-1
TGTGCCAGCTCACCGGGACAGGGGGCTGCTAATGAGCAGTTCTTC
CASSPGQGAANEQFF
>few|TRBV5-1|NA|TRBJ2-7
TGCGCCAGCAGCTTGGACAGCCGATACGAGCAGTACTTC
CASSLDSRYEQYF
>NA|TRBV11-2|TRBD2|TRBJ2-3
TGTGCCAGCAGCAGGGGACTAGCGGGAGGGCCGGGGACAGATACGCAGTATTTT
CASSRGLAGGPGTDTQYF
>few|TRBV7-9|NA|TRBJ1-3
TGTGCCAGCAGTGATGGACTGATCTCCTCTGGAAACACCATATATTTT
CASSDGLISSGNTIYF
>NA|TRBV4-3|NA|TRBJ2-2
TGCGCCAGCAGCGCCCACAGACAGGCCCGGGAGCTGTTTTTT
CASSAHRQARELFF
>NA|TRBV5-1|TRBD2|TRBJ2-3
TGCGCCAGCAGCATAACTAGCGGAGCGAGCACAGATACGCAGTATTTT
CASSITSGASTDTQYF
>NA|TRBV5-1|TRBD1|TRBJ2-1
TGCGCCAGCAGCTTGGTCACAGGGGGGAACAATGAGCAGTTCTTC
CASSLVTGGNNEQFF
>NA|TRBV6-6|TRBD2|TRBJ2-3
TGTGCCAGCAACAAACATAGCGGGAGCGGAGATACGCAGTATTTT
CASNKHSGSGDTQYF
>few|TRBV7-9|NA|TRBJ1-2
TGTGCCAGCAGCTTAGCGGGGCAGGGCAACTATGGCTACACCTTC
CASSLAGQGNYGYTF
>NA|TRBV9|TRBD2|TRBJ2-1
TGTGCCAGCAGCGACAGAACTAGCGTCTTAAACAATGAGCAGTTCTTC
CASSDRTSVLNNEQFF
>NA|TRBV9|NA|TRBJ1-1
TGTGCCAGCAGCCCCCGGGACACTGAAGCTTTCTTT
CASSPRDTEAFF
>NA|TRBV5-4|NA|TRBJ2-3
TGTGCCAGCAGCTTGGGGATAGCAGCGGCAGATACGCAGTATTTT
CASSLGIAAADTQYF
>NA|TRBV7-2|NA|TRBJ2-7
TGTGCCAGCAGCTTAGGACACGGGAGAGTAACCTACGAGCAGTACTTC
CASSLGHGRVTYEQYF
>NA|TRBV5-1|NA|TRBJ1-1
TGCGCCAGCAGCTTGGACCAGGGCCTCACTGAAGCTTTCTTT
CASSLDQGLTEAFF
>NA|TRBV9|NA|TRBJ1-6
TGTGCCAGCAGCGTAGGCAGGGCGGCAGCCCTCCACTTT
CASSVGRAAALHF
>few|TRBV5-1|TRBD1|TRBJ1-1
TGCGCCAGCAGCCTCCGGACAGGGGAGGCCACTGAAGCTTTCTTT
CASSLRTGEATEAFF
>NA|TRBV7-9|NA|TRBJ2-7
TGTGCCAGCAGCTTAGGGATCGGACAGCCAACCTACGAGCAGTACTTC
CASSLGIGQPTYEQYF
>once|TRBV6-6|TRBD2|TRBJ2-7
TGTGCCAGCGGTCACACAGCGGGGGAGCAGTACTTC
CASGHTAGEQYF
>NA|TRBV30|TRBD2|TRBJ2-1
TGTGCCTGGAGTGTAGGGACTAGCGGGGCCAATGAGCAGTTCTTC
CAWSVGTSGANEQFF
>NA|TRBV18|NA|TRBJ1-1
TGTGCCAGCTCACCACGGTCCGGGACTGAAGCTTTCTTT
CASSPRSGTEAFF
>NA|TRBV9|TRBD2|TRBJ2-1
TGTGCCAGCAGCGGGAGACTAGCGGGAGGGTATTATGAGCAGTTCTTC
CASSGRLAGGYYEQFF
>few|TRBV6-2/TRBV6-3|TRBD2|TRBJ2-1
TGTGCCAGCAGTTCTCGGGTGCGGGGGAGCTCCTACAATGAGCAGTTCTTC
CASSSRVRGSSYNEQFF
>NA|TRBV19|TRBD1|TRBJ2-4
TGTGCCAGTAGTACGCTAGCCGGGACAGGGACAGACATTCAGTACTTC
CASSTLAGTGTDIQYF
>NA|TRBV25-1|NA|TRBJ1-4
TGTGCCAGCAGTGAATACGCCGGAACTAATGAAAAACTGTTTTTT
CASSEYAGTNEKLFF
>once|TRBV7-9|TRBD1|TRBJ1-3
TGTGCCAGCAGCTTGGGGGACAGGGGATCAGGAAACACCATATATTTT
CASSLGDRGSGNTIYF
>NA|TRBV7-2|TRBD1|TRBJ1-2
TGTGCCAGCAGCAATACAGGGGGCATATGGGGTCACTATGGCTACACCTTC
CASSNTGGIWGHYGYTF
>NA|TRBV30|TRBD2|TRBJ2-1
TGTGCCTGGAGTGTAATTAGCGGGAGGATGAATGAGCAGTTCTTC
CAWSVISGRMNEQFF
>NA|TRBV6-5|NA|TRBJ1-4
TGTGCCAGCAGTATACGAAAGGGGGAGGAAAAACTGTTTTTT
CASSIRKGEEKLFF
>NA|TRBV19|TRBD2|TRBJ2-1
TGTGCCAGTACCCCCCGGACTAGCGGGATATCATCCTACAATGAGCAGTTCTTC
CASTPRTSGISSYNEQFF
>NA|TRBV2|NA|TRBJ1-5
TGTGCCAGCGCTCAGGGGTTCAATCAGCCCCAGCATTTT
CASAQGFNQPQHF
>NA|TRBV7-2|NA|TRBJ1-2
TGTGCCAGCAGCTTAGAGGTCAGCAGGAAGAACTATGGCTACACCTTC
CASSLEVSRKNYGYTF
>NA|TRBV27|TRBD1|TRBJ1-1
TGTGCCAGCAGTTTATGGGGACAGGGGGCGTTAAGTAACACTGAAGCTTTCTTT
CASSLWGQGALSNTEAFF
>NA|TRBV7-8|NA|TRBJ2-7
TGTGCCAGCAGCTTAGTAACCCTGGACAGCTACGAGCAGTACTTC
CASSLVTLDSYEQYF
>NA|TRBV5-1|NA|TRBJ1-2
TGCGCCAGCAGCTTGGTGGGACAAACTAACTATGGCTACACCTTC
CASSLVGQTNYGYTF
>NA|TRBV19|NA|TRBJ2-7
TGTGCCAGTGCCCCTAGCGCGGAACCTGCCTACGAGCAGTACTTC
CASAPSAEPAYEQYF
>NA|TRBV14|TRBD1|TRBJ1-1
TGTGCCAGCAGCCAAGGACAGGGTGGGACTGAAGCTTTCTTT
CASSQGQGGTEAFF
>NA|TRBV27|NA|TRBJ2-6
TGTGCCAGCAGTCAACACAGCTCTGGGGCCAACGTCCTGACTTTC
CASSQHSSGANVLTF